The rows below give T cell receptor beta chains drawn from one sample of a study of T cell responses to AZD1222 COVID-19 vaccine. The assay was immunoSEQ multiplex PCR, and TCRdb's table has in-frame clones only and misses some. This sample has about 140,000 clones, with 80% to 95% found just once. This specimen consisted of peripheral blood, obtained on day 0 of AZD1222 vaccination. The source of these receptors is an adult in good health. The CDR3 runs from the conserved cysteine through the conserved F or W. The order of the fields is clone size, V gene, D gene, J gene, CDR3 DNA, CDR3 protein. A D gene is named only where the DNA matches it firmly. Expanded clones get a size class; other rows say once, few or many, or leave the size out.

clone_size: -
v_call: TRBV28
d_call: TRBD1
j_call: TRBJ2-1
cdr3_nt: TGTGCCAGCAGAAGACAGGGTGACAATGAGCAGTTCTTC
cdr3_aa: CASRRQGDNEQFF

clone_size: -
v_call: TRBV6-5
d_call: -
j_call: TRBJ1-2
cdr3_nt: TGTGCCAGCAGTTACTCGTGGCAGGGGTACTATGGCTACACCTTC
cdr3_aa: CASSYSWQGYYGYTF

clone_size: -
v_call: TRBV18
d_call: -
j_call: TRBJ1-5
cdr3_nt: TGTGCCAGCTCACCACCGGATCAGCCCCAGCATTTT
cdr3_aa: CASSPPDQPQHF

clone_size: -
v_call: TRBV6-2/TRBV6-3
d_call: TRBD2
j_call: TRBJ2-1
cdr3_nt: TGTGCCAGCAGTCGTCGGACTAGCGGGCCATACAATGAGCAGTTCTTC
cdr3_aa: CASSRRTSGPYNEQFF

clone_size: -
v_call: TRBV29-1
d_call: -
j_call: TRBJ2-5
cdr3_nt: TGCAGCGTTGGTCCAGGCCAAGAGACCCAGTACTTC
cdr3_aa: CSVGPGQETQYF

clone_size: -
v_call: TRBV3-1/TRBV3-2
d_call: -
j_call: TRBJ1-4
cdr3_nt: TGTGCCAGCAGCCAAGAGGCAGGGGCTTTCTATAATGAAAAACTGTTTTTT
cdr3_aa: CASSQEAGAFYNEKLFF

clone_size: -
v_call: TRBV4-1
d_call: -
j_call: TRBJ1-5
cdr3_nt: TGCGCCAGCAGCCCCGAAGAAAGCAATCAGCCCCAGCATTTT
cdr3_aa: CASSPEESNQPQHF

clone_size: -
v_call: TRBV6-5
d_call: TRBD2
j_call: TRBJ2-3
cdr3_nt: TGTGCCAGCAAACCGGCGGGGGGCGGCACAGATACGCAGTATTTT
cdr3_aa: CASKPAGGGTDTQYF

clone_size: -
v_call: TRBV21-1
d_call: -
j_call: TRBJ2-1
cdr3_nt: TGTGCCAGCAGCAAAGCATGGCTAGCGGTCTCCTACAATGAGCAGTTCTTC
cdr3_aa: CASSKAWLAVSYNEQFF

clone_size: -
v_call: TRBV11-2
d_call: -
j_call: TRBJ1-2
cdr3_nt: TGTGCCAGCAGCCTAAACCCTCCCCCAGGGGAATTC
cdr3_aa: CASSLNPPPGEF

clone_size: -
v_call: TRBV5-1
d_call: TRBD2
j_call: TRBJ2-1
cdr3_nt: TGCGCCAGCAGCTTGACGGGGGAGGGGCGCAATGAGCAGTTCTTC
cdr3_aa: CASSLTGEGRNEQFF

clone_size: once
v_call: TRBV6-1
d_call: -
j_call: TRBJ1-1
cdr3_nt: TGTGCCAGCAGCGACTCAAACAGGGTAAATGAAGCTTTCTTT
cdr3_aa: CASSDSNRVNEAFF

clone_size: -
v_call: TRBV7-2
d_call: -
j_call: TRBJ2-7
cdr3_nt: TGTGCCAGCAGCCGGGGCAGAAGCTCCTACGAGCAGTACTTC
cdr3_aa: CASSRGRSSYEQYF

clone_size: -
v_call: TRBV21-1
d_call: -
j_call: TRBJ2-7
cdr3_nt: TGTGCCAGCAGGACAGGACAGGGGTGGGACTCCTACGAGCAGTACTTC
cdr3_aa: CASRTGQGWDSYEQYF

clone_size: -
v_call: TRBV7-2
d_call: TRBD1
j_call: TRBJ2-7
cdr3_nt: TGTGCCAGCAGCTTAGTTGGGACAGGGAGGCAGTACTTC
cdr3_aa: CASSLVGTGRQYF

clone_size: -
v_call: TRBV4-1
d_call: -
j_call: TRBJ1-3
cdr3_nt: TGCGCCAGCAGTCTCGCCCCTACAGGGCCGCGGAACACCATATATTTT
cdr3_aa: CASSLAPTGPRNTIYF

clone_size: -
v_call: TRBV28
d_call: TRBD1
j_call: TRBJ2-3
cdr3_nt: TGTGCCAGCAGTTTGTCACAGGGGACAGATACGCAGTATTTT
cdr3_aa: CASSLSQGTDTQYF

clone_size: -
v_call: TRBV27
d_call: -
j_call: TRBJ1-5
cdr3_nt: TGTGCCAGCTCCCTAGGGACACCTCGAGCGCCCCAGCATTTT
cdr3_aa: CASSLGTPRAPQHF

clone_size: -
v_call: TRBV29-1
d_call: -
j_call: TRBJ1-4
cdr3_nt: TGCAGCGTTGAACTTGGCGCATCGGAAAAACTGTTTTTT
cdr3_aa: CSVELGASEKLFF

clone_size: -
v_call: TRBV3-1/TRBV3-2
d_call: TRBD2
j_call: TRBJ2-3
cdr3_nt: TGTGCCAGCAGCCAAGAGCCTAGCGGGGGGGATACGCAGTATTTT
cdr3_aa: CASSQEPSGGDTQYF

clone_size: -
v_call: TRBV6-4
d_call: -
j_call: TRBJ1-6
cdr3_nt: TGTGCCAGCAGTGTTGACCTCGGGGGATCACCCCTCCACTTT
cdr3_aa: CASSVDLGGSPLHF

clone_size: -
v_call: TRBV7-8
d_call: -
j_call: TRBJ1-6
cdr3_nt: TGTGCCAGCAGCTTTCGACGAGATTTTAATTCACCCCTCCACTTT
cdr3_aa: CASSFRRDFNSPLHF

clone_size: -
v_call: TRBV20-1
d_call: -
j_call: TRBJ2-3
cdr3_nt: TGCAGTGCCAGCCGCGGAGATACGCAGTATTTT
cdr3_aa: CSASRGDTQYF

clone_size: -
v_call: TRBV5-6
d_call: -
j_call: TRBJ1-3
cdr3_nt: TGTGCCAGCAGCTTGGATCAGGGCGCAGGAAACACCATATATTTT
cdr3_aa: CASSLDQGAGNTIYF

clone_size: -
v_call: TRBV24-1
d_call: TRBD2
j_call: TRBJ2-1
cdr3_nt: TGTGCCACCAGTGATTTGCCGATGACTAGCTACCTAGGGTCTTGGAATGAGCAGTTCTTC
cdr3_aa: CATSDLPMTSYLGSWNEQFF

clone_size: few
v_call: TRBV7-2
d_call: TRBD2
j_call: TRBJ2-2
cdr3_nt: TGTGCCAGCAGCTCCCATATGACTAGCTTAAACACCGGGGAGCTGTTTTTT
cdr3_aa: CASSSHMTSLNTGELFF

clone_size: -
v_call: TRBV12-3/TRBV12-4
d_call: TRBD1
j_call: TRBJ1-6
cdr3_nt: TGTGCCAGCAGGGAAACAGGGGCCTCACCCCTCCACTTT
cdr3_aa: CASRETGASPLHF

clone_size: -
v_call: TRBV27
d_call: -
j_call: TRBJ1-2
cdr3_nt: TGTGCCAGCAGTTTTTCCCGGACCTATGGCTACACCTTC
cdr3_aa: CASSFSRTYGYTF

clone_size: -
v_call: TRBV4-1
d_call: -
j_call: TRBJ1-5
cdr3_nt: TGCGCCAGCAGCCAAGAGATCGGGGTTGGGCAGCCCCAGCATTTT
cdr3_aa: CASSQEIGVGQPQHF

clone_size: -
v_call: TRBV28
d_call: -
j_call: TRBJ2-5
cdr3_nt: TGTGCCAGCAAAGTCTCCGACGAAGAGACCCAGTACTTC
cdr3_aa: CASKVSDEETQYF

clone_size: -
v_call: TRBV6-5
d_call: -
j_call: TRBJ1-5
cdr3_nt: TGTGCCAGCAGGGCTCAGGGTACGCAGCCCCAGCATTTT
cdr3_aa: CASRAQGTQPQHF

clone_size: once
v_call: TRBV7-9
d_call: TRBD2
j_call: TRBJ2-1
cdr3_nt: TGTGCCAGCAGCTTTAGCGGGGGGGCCTGGGTCTATGAGCAGTTCTTC
cdr3_aa: CASSFSGGAWVYEQFF

clone_size: once
v_call: TRBV27
d_call: TRBD2
j_call: TRBJ2-1
cdr3_nt: TGTGCCAGCAGTTTATGGACTAGCGGGTCCTACAATGAGCAGTTCTTC
cdr3_aa: CASSLWTSGSYNEQFF

clone_size: -
v_call: TRBV28
d_call: -
j_call: TRBJ1-1
cdr3_nt: TGTGCCAGCAGTTTATCGGCCCTGGCAGGGGCGAACACTGAAGCTTTCTTT
cdr3_aa: CASSLSALAGANTEAFF

clone_size: -
v_call: TRBV6-1
d_call: -
j_call: TRBJ2-3
cdr3_nt: TGTGCCAGCAGTGAATTGGATACGCAGTATTTT
cdr3_aa: CASSELDTQYF

clone_size: few
v_call: TRBV7-7
d_call: -
j_call: TRBJ2-7
cdr3_nt: TGTGCTAGCAGCTTAGGGGGAGTTAGTGAGCAGTACTTC
cdr3_aa: CASSLGGVSEQYF

clone_size: -
v_call: TRBV6-4
d_call: TRBD1
j_call: TRBJ2-3
cdr3_nt: TGTGCCAGCAGTGCCGAAACAGGGGGCGCAGATACGCAGTATTTT
cdr3_aa: CASSAETGGADTQYF

clone_size: -
v_call: TRBV6-5
d_call: TRBD2
j_call: TRBJ2-7
cdr3_nt: TGTGCCAGCAAGAGAGCGGGGGGCGGCTACGAGCAGTACTTC
cdr3_aa: CASKRAGGGYEQYF

clone_size: -
v_call: TRBV28
d_call: TRBD1
j_call: TRBJ2-7
cdr3_nt: TGTGCCAGCAGTCAGACAGGGTATGAGCAGTACTTC
cdr3_aa: CASSQTGYEQYF

clone_size: -
v_call: TRBV4-2
d_call: TRBD1
j_call: TRBJ2-1
cdr3_nt: TGTGCCAGCAGCCAAGAAGGACAGGGAGTTAATGAGCAGTTCTTC
cdr3_aa: CASSQEGQGVNEQFF

clone_size: many
v_call: TRBV7-2
d_call: -
j_call: TRBJ2-3
cdr3_nt: TGTGCCAGCAGCACTCGACTAGGCAGCACAGATACGCAGTATTTT
cdr3_aa: CASSTRLGSTDTQYF

clone_size: -
v_call: TRBV29-1
d_call: -
j_call: TRBJ1-1
cdr3_nt: TGCAGCGTCGATAACCCGCGTGGGGCATTGAACACTGAAGCTTTCTTT
cdr3_aa: CSVDNPRGALNTEAFF

clone_size: once
v_call: TRBV27
d_call: TRBD1
j_call: TRBJ2-7
cdr3_nt: TGTGCCTGCAGTCTTGGACAGGGGGCCTACGAGCAGTACTTC
cdr3_aa: CACSLGQGAYEQYF

clone_size: -
v_call: TRBV28
d_call: -
j_call: TRBJ1-5
cdr3_nt: TGTGCCAGCCTCGAAAGGAATCAGCCCCAGCATTTT
cdr3_aa: CASLERNQPQHF

clone_size: once
v_call: TRBV4-1
d_call: -
j_call: TRBJ2-7
cdr3_nt: TGCGCCAGCAGCCGTCTCGAGACAGGACCCTACGAGCAGTACTTC
cdr3_aa: CASSRLETGPYEQYF

clone_size: -
v_call: TRBV14
d_call: -
j_call: TRBJ1-2
cdr3_nt: TGTGCCAGCAGCCACTACAGGGTAGCCGATGGCTACACCTTC
cdr3_aa: CASSHYRVADGYTF

clone_size: -
v_call: TRBV5-1
d_call: TRBD2
j_call: TRBJ2-2
cdr3_nt: TGCGCCAGCAGCATAGGACTAGCGGGACCCCACGGGGAGCTGTTTTTT
cdr3_aa: CASSIGLAGPHGELFF

clone_size: -
v_call: TRBV28
d_call: TRBD1
j_call: TRBJ2-7
cdr3_nt: TGTGCCAGCAGTGCCAACAGGGGGCAGAAAAGGTTCTACGAGCAGTACTTC
cdr3_aa: CASSANRGQKRFYEQYF

clone_size: few
v_call: TRBV18
d_call: -
j_call: TRBJ2-7
cdr3_nt: TGTGCCAGCTCGCCCGGGACAACAATCTACGAGCAGTACTTC
cdr3_aa: CASSPGTTIYEQYF

clone_size: -
v_call: TRBV6-1
d_call: -
j_call: TRBJ1-3
cdr3_nt: TGTGCCAGCAGTGAAGCTTGGGTGTCTGGAAACACCATATATTTT
cdr3_aa: CASSEAWVSGNTIYF

clone_size: -
v_call: TRBV19
d_call: TRBD1
j_call: TRBJ1-4
cdr3_nt: TGTGCCAGTAGCACAGGGGGAATACAAGAAAAACTGTTTTTT
cdr3_aa: CASSTGGIQEKLFF

clone_size: -
v_call: TRBV7-6
d_call: -
j_call: TRBJ2-2
cdr3_nt: TGTGCCAGCAGCTTAGCACAGTTCTTCGTGCCCGGGGAGCTGTTTTTT
cdr3_aa: CASSLAQFFVPGELFF

clone_size: -
v_call: TRBV7-9
d_call: -
j_call: TRBJ1-2
cdr3_nt: TGTGCCAGCAGCGCAGTGGGGATCGTGGGCTACACCTTC
cdr3_aa: CASSAVGIVGYTF

clone_size: -
v_call: TRBV28
d_call: -
j_call: TRBJ2-5
cdr3_nt: TGTGCCAGCAGAAATAGCGGCGCAGGGCAAGAGACCCAGTACTTC
cdr3_aa: CASRNSGAGQETQYF

clone_size: -
v_call: TRBV28
d_call: TRBD1
j_call: TRBJ2-6
cdr3_nt: TGTGCCAGCCGCCGGCAGGGGGCTACTGGGGCCAACGTCCTGACTTTC
cdr3_aa: CASRRQGATGANVLTF

clone_size: -
v_call: TRBV5-6
d_call: -
j_call: TRBJ1-2
cdr3_nt: TGTGCCAGCAGCACCACCCGAGGACACTATGGCTACACCTTC
cdr3_aa: CASSTTRGHYGYTF

clone_size: -
v_call: TRBV6-4
d_call: -
j_call: TRBJ2-3
cdr3_nt: TGTGCCAGCAGTGACGGCAGGGACACAGATACGCAGTATTTT
cdr3_aa: CASSDGRDTDTQYF